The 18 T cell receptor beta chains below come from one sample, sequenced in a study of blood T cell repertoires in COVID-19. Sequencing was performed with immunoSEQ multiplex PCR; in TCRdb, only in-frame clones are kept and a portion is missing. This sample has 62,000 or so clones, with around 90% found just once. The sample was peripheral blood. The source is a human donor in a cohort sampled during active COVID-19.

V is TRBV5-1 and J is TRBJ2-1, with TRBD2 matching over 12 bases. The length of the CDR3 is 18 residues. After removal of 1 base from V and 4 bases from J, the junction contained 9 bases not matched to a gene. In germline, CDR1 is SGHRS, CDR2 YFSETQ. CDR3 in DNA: TGCGCCAGCAGCTTGTCGGTCCTAGCGGGAGGGCTTTACAATGAGCAGTTCTTC. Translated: CASSLSVLAGGLYNEQFF.

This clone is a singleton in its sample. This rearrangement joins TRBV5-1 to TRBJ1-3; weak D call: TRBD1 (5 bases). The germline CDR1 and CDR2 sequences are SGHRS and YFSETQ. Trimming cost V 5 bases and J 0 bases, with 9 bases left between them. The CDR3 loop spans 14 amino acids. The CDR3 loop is CASSQGSSGNTIYF. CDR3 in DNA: TGCGCCAGCAGTCAGGGCAGCTCTGGAAACACCATATATTTT. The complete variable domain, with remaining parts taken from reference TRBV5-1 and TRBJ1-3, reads KAGVTQTPRYLIKTRGQQVTLSCSPISGHRSVSWYQQTPGQGLQFLFEYFSETQRNKGNFPGRFSGRQFSNSRSEMNVSTLELGDSALYLCASSQGSSGNTIYFGEGSWLTVV.

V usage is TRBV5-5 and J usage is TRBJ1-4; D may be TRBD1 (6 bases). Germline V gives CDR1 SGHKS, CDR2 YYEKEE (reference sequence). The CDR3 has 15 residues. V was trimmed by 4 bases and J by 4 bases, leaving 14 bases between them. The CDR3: CASSLWGQINEKLFF. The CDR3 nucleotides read TGTGCCAGCAGCCTCTGGGGGCAGATTAATGAAAAACTGTTTTTT.

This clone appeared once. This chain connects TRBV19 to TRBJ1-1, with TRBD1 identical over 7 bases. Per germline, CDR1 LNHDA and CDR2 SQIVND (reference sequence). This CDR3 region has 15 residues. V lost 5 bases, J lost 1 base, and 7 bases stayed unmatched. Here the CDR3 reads CASSSGDSRNTEAFF. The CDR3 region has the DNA TGTGCCAGTAGTTCCGGGGACAGCAGGAACACTGAAGCTTTCTTT.

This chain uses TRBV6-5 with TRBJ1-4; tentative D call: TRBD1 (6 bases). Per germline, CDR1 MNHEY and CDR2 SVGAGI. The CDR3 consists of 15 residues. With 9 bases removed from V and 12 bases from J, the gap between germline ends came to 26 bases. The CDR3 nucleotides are TGTGCCAGTACCAAAAGGGGAGGGGGAGAGGTAGAACTGTTTTTT. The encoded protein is CASTKRGGGEVELFF.

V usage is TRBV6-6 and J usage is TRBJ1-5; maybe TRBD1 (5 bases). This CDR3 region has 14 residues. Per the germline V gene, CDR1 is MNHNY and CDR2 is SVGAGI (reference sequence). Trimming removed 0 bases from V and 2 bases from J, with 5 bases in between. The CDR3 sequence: CASSYSGGNQPQHF. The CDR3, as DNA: TGTGCCAGCAGTTACTCAGGGGGCAATCAGCCCCAGCATTTT.

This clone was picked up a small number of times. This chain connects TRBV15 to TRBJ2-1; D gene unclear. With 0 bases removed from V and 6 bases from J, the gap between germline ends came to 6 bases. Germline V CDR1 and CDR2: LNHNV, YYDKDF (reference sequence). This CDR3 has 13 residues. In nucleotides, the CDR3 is TGTGCCACCAGCAGAGACCCGGTCAATGAGCAGTTCTTC. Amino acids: CATSRDPVNEQFF. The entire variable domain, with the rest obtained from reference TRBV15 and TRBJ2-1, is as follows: DAMVIQNPRYQVTQFGKPVTLSCSQTLNHNVMYWYQQKSSQAPKLLFHYYDKDFNNEADTPDNFQSRRPNTSFCFLDIRSPGLGDTAMYLCATSRDPVNEQFFGPGTRLTVL.

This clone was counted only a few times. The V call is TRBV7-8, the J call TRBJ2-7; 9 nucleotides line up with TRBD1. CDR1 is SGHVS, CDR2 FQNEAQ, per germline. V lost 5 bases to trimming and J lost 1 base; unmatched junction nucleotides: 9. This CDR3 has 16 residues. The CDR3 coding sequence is TGTGCCAGCAGCCAGGGCGGGGACAGGGATTCCTACGAGCAGTACTTC. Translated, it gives CASSQGGDRDSYEQYF. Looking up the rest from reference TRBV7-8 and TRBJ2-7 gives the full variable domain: GAGVSQSPRYKVAKRGQDVALRCDPISGHVSLFWYQQALGQGPEFLTYFQNEAQLDKSGLPSDRFFAERPEGSVSTLKIQRTQQEDSAVYLCASSQGGDRDSYEQYFGPGTRLTVT.

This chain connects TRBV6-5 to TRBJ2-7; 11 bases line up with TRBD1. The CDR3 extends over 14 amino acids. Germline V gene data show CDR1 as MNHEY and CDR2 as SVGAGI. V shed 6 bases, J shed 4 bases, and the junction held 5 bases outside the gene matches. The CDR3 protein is CASRYRDRGYEQYF. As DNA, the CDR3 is TGTGCCAGCAGGTACCGGGACAGGGGGTACGAGCAGTACTTC.

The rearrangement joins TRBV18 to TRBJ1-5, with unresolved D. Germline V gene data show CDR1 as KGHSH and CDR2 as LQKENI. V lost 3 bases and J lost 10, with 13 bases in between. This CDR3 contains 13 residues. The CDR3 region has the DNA TGTGCCAGCTCACCGGGCCGACAAAGACCCCAGCATTTT. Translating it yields CASSPGRQRPQHF.

DNA of the CDR3: TGTGCCAGCAGTACCACCCGACAGGGCTCCTACTATGGCTACACCTTC. It specifies CASSTTRQGSYYGYTF. The genes are TRBV6-2 or TRBV6-3 and TRBJ1-2, with 7 bases lining up with TRBD1. The CDR3 is 16 residues long. V gave up 5 bases and J gave up 3 bases; unmatched junction bases: 12. Per germline, CDR1 MNHEY and CDR2 SVGEGT.

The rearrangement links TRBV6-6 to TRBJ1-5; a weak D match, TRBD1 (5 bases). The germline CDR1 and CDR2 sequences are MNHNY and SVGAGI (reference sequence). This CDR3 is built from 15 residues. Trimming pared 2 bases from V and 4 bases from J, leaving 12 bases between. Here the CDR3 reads CASSYGGDPNQPQHF. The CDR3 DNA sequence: TGTGCCAGCAGTTACGGGGGGGACCCAAATCAGCCCCAGCATTTT.

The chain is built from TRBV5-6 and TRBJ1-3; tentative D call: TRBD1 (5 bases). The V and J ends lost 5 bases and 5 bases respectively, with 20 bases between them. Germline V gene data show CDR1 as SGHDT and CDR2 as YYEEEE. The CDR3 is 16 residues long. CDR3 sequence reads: CASSQTGSGGRNTIYF. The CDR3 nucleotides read TGTGCCAGCAGTCAGACTGGGTCCGGGGGGAGAAACACCATATATTTT. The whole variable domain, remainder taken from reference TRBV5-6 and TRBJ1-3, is DAGVTQSPTHLIKTRGQQVTLRCSPKSGHDTVSWYQQALGQGPQFIFQYYEEEERQRGNFPDRFSGHQFPNYSSELNVNALLLGDSALYLCASSQTGSGGRNTIYFGEGSWLTVV.

The CDR3 region has the DNA TGCGCCAGCAGCCCCAGGGGTGGGCTAAACTCCTACGAGCAGTACTTC. Its translation is CASSPRGGLNSYEQYF. This chain joins TRBV5-1 and TRBJ2-7, with TRBD1 as a possible D gene (6 bases). CDR1 and CDR2 (germline): SGHRS, YFSETQ. V gave up 4 bases and J gave up 0 bases, with 17 bases separating them. This CDR3 contains 16 residues.

The chain's CDR3 is CASSRDRAAKNIQYF. CDR3 in DNA: TGTGCCAGCAGCAGGGACAGGGCGGCCAAAAACATTCAGTACTTC. The V and J genes are TRBV7-9 and TRBJ2-4, with 9 bases lining up with TRBD1. V shed 5 bases and J 1 base; nucleotides not matched to a gene: 3. The germline V gene has CDR1 SEHNR and CDR2 FQNEAQ (reference sequence). The CDR3 is 15 residues long. Using reference TRBV7-9 and TRBJ2-4 for the parts outside the CDR3, the full variable domain is DTGVSQNPRHKITKRGQNVTFRCDPISEHNRLYWYRQTLGQGPEFLTYFQNEAQLEKSRLLSDRFSAERPKGSFSTLEIQRTEQGDSAMYLCASSRDRAAKNIQYFGAGTRLSVL.

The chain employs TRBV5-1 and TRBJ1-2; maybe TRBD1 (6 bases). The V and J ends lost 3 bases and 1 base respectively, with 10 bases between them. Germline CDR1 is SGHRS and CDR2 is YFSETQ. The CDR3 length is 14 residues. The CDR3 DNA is TGCGCCAGCAGCTCGGGACAACTTAACTATGGCTACACCTTC. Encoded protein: CASSSGQLNYGYTF.

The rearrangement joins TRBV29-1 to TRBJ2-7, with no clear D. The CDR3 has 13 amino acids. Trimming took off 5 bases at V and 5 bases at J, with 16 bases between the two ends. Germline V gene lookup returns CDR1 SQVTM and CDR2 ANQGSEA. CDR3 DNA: TGCAGCGTTACTAAAACCCGTCTGGACGAGCAGTACTTC. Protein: CSVTKTRLDEQYF.

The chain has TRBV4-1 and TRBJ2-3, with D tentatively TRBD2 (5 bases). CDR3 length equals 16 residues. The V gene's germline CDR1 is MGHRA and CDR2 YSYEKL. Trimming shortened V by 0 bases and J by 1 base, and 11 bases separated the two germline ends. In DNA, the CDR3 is TGCGCCAGCAGCCAAGATTCCTCGCGGGGCACAGATACGCAGTATTTT. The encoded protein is CASSQDSSRGTDTQYF.